These 2 T cell receptor beta chains share one sample of origin, sequenced in a study of blood T cell repertoires in COVID-19 (dated by TCRdb to the early 2020s). Libraries were prepared through the immunoSEQ multiplex PCR assay. Here the immuneACCESS table is served through TCRdb, limited to in-frame sequences with V and J called. Missing clones are a known gap in these copies; in checked studies unresolved V genes cover under half, and the rest lacks a known reason. The table for this sample lists 330,000 or so clones; more than 85% of them were counted only once. The ten largest clones add up to 2.5% to 3% of the sample. Input material: PBMCs or T cells enriched from blood (not recorded which). All receptors come from a woman aged 30 to 39 who had recovered from COVID-19.

The V gene is TRBV4-2, the J gene TRBJ1-3, with unresolved D. CDR1 is LGHNA and CDR2 is YNFKEQ in the germline V gene. The CDR3 has 16 amino acids. V was clipped by 4 bases and J by 3 bases, with 16 bases between them. CDR3 in amino acids: CASSPLAGHGGNTIYF. CDR3 DNA sequence: TGTGCCAGCAGCCCCCTAGCGGGTCACGGTGGAAACACCATATATTTT.

The chain combines TRBV5-6 with TRBJ2-7; possible D gene TRBD1, 5 bases. Germline lookup yields CDR1 SGHDT and CDR2 YYEEEE. Trimming stripped 4 bases from V and 0 bases from J, with 14 bases between. The CDR3 contains 15 residues. CDR3 sequence (DNA): TGTGCCAGCAGCGGAACAGGATTCAGCTCCTACGAGCAGTACTTC. Translated: CASSGTGFSSYEQYF.